These T cell receptor beta chains were read from a single sample in a study of T cells in Graves' hyperthyroidism and ophthalmopathy. TCRdb re-analysed the multiplex PCR reads in MiXCR, keeping a single row per CDR3 protein. Of 600,000 or so distinct CDR3 sequences in the sample, around 15% were seen once. The sample comprised blood. These receptors were taken from a woman aged 45-65 years with Graves' ophthalmopathy. The CDR3 runs from the conserved cysteine through the conserved F or W. Fields, in order: D gene, V gene, CDR3 length, clone size, J gene, CDR3 protein, CDR3 DNA. The D gene is left open where the match is weak. Rows give clone size only sometimes, using once, few, many, or a class for an expanded clone.

D: TRBD2
V: TRBV7-9
length: 17
size: NA
J: TRBJ2-1
CDR3: CASSPGLAGGLDNEQFF
DNA: TGTGCCAGCAGCCCCGGGTTAGCGGGAGGACTAGACAATGAGCAGTTCTTC

D: NA
V: TRBV4-1
length: 13
size: many
J: TRBJ2-2
CDR3: CASSQDRRGELFF
DNA: TGCGCCAGCAGCCAAGATAGGCGCGGGGAGCTGTTTTTT

D: NA
V: TRBV18
length: 13
size: many
J: TRBJ2-7
CDR3: CASSPGTGYEQYF
DNA: TGTGCCAGCAGCCCCGGGACGGGCTACGAGCAGTACTTC

D: NA
V: TRBV5-1
length: 12
size: many
J: TRBJ1-1
CDR3: CASSQGNTEAFF
DNA: TGTGCCAGCAGCCAAGGGAACACTGAAGCTTTCTTT

D: NA
V: TRBV12-3/TRBV12-4
length: 14
size: many
J: TRBJ2-1
CDR3: CASSLAGPLGKQFF
DNA: TGTGCCAGCAGTTTGGCGGGACCCCTCGGGAAGCAGTTCTTC

D: NA
V: TRBV2
length: 11
size: few
J: TRBJ1-3
CDR3: CASSVLTVLYF
DNA: TGTGCCAGCAGTGTTCTCACAGTTCTATATTTT

D: NA
V: TRBV28
length: 18
size: NA
J: TRBJ2-3
CDR3: CASSLWVTGVKAADTQYF
DNA: TGTGCCAGCAGTTTATGGGTTACGGGAGTGAAGGCTGCAGATACGCAGTATTTT

D: NA
V: TRBV19
length: 14
size: few
J: TRBJ1-2
CDR3: CASNAWDSVYGYTF
DNA: TGTGCCAGTAACGCTTGGGATTCTGTCTATGGCTACACCTTC

D: NA
V: TRBV28
length: 11
size: NA
J: TRBJ2-7
CDR3: CASSFRREQYF
DNA: TGTGCCAGCAGTTTTCGGCGCGAGCAGTACTTC

D: NA
V: TRBV27
length: 13
size: many
J: TRBJ2-7
CDR3: CASSQRWGYEQYF
DNA: TGTGCCAGCAGCCAGAGGTGGGGCTACGAGCAGTACTTC

D: NA
V: TRBV19
length: 14
size: NA
J: TRBJ1-5
CDR3: CASRKTKLNQPQHF
DNA: TGTGCCAGTAGAAAGACAAAGCTCAATCAGCCCCAGCATTTT

D: TRBD1
V: TRBV6-1
length: 15
size: few
J: TRBJ2-3
CDR3: CASSYPGQGSDTQYF
DNA: TGTGCCAGCAGTTACCCCGGACAGGGATCTGATACGCAGTATTTT

D: TRBD1
V: TRBV11-3
length: 13
size: many
J: TRBJ2-7
CDR3: CASSKGQNYEQYF
DNA: TGTGCCAGCAGCAAGGGACAGAACTACGAGCAGTACTTC

D: TRBD1
V: TRBV12-3/TRBV12-4
length: 15
size: many
J: TRBJ1-1
CDR3: CASSHRTGGNTEAFF
DNA: TGTGCCAGCAGCCATAGGACAGGGGGCAACACTGAAGCTTTCTTT

D: NA
V: TRBV7-9
length: 15
size: many
J: TRBJ1-6
CDR3: CASSLGGLGKSPLHF
DNA: TGTGCCAGCAGCTTAGGAGGGTTGGGAAAATCACCCCTCCACTTT

D: TRBD1
V: TRBV6-1
length: 11
size: once
J: TRBJ1-4
CDR3: CASSAGTGRFF
DNA: TGTGCCAGCAGCGCAGGGACAGGCCGGTTTTTT

D: TRBD2
V: TRBV30
length: 16
size: many
J: TRBJ2-2
CDR3: CAWSVPSGMRTGELFF
DNA: TGTGCCTGGAGTGTACCTAGCGGGATGAGGACCGGGGAGCTGTTTTTT

D: NA
V: TRBV7-2
length: 14
size: many
J: TRBJ1-2
CDR3: CASSLDSGDYGYTF
DNA: TGTGCCAGCAGCTTAGATTCTGGGGACTATGGCTACACCTTC

D: NA
V: TRBV11-3
length: 13
size: many
J: TRBJ1-1
CDR3: CASSSIGGFEAFF
DNA: TGTGCCAGCAGCTCCATCGGGGGCTTTGAAGCTTTCTTT

D: NA
V: TRBV3-1
length: 13
size: many
J: TRBJ1-1
CDR3: CASSPEGNTEAFF
DNA: TGTGCCAGCAGCCCAGAAGGAAACACTGAAGCTTTCTTT

D: NA
V: TRBV7-2
length: 12
size: many
J: TRBJ1-1
CDR3: CASSTGNTEAFF
DNA: TGTGCCAGCAGTACGGGGAACACTGAAGCTTTCTTT

D: NA
V: TRBV5-6
length: 17
size: NA
J: TRBJ1-1
CDR3: CASSMDGGPLMNTEAFF
DNA: TGTGCCAGCAGCATGGACGGGGGGCCTCTCATGAACACTGAAGCTTTCTTT

D: NA
V: TRBV7-2
length: 16
size: NA
J: TRBJ2-5
CDR3: CASSPYPGRRKETQYF
DNA: TGTGCCAGCAGCCCTTATCCGGGACGGAGGAAAGAGACCCAGTACTTC

D: NA
V: TRBV12-3/TRBV12-4
length: 12
size: few
J: TRBJ2-7
CDR3: CASGFSSYEQYF
DNA: TGTGCCAGCGGCTTCAGCTCCTACGAGCAGTACTTC

D: TRBD2
V: TRBV28
length: 14
size: many
J: TRBJ2-1
CDR3: CASRLAGDYNEQFF
DNA: TGTGCCAGCAGGCTAGCGGGAGATTACAATGAGCAGTTCTTC

D: TRBD2
V: TRBV19
length: 14
size: many
J: TRBJ2-7
CDR3: CASSGLAGTYEQYF
DNA: TGTGCCAGTAGCGGACTAGCGGGAACCTACGAGCAGTACTTC

D: TRBD1
V: TRBV6-1
length: 15
size: NA
J: TRBJ1-5
CDR3: CASRDREWGNQPQHF
DNA: TGTGCCAGCAGAGACAGGGAATGGGGCAATCAGCCCCAGCATTTT

D: NA
V: TRBV7-6
length: 15
size: few
J: TRBJ1-4
CDR3: CASSFFGGTNEKLFF
DNA: TGTGCCAGCAGCTTTTTTGGGGGGACTAATGAAAAACTGTTTTTT

D: TRBD2
V: TRBV24-1
length: 16
size: once
J: TRBJ2-4
CDR3: CATSPSGGLAKNIQYF
DNA: TGTGCCACCAGTCCCAGCGGGGGGCTAGCCAAAAACATTCAGTACTTC

D: NA
V: TRBV11-2
length: 14
size: many
J: TRBJ1-3
CDR3: CASSPILSGNTIYF
DNA: TGTGCCAGCAGCCCGATCCTCAGCGGAAACACCATATATTTT

D: NA
V: TRBV14
length: 12
size: NA
J: TRBJ1-2
CDR3: CASSQDYLSYTF
DNA: TGTGCCAGCAGCCAAGATTACCTGAGCTACACCTTC

D: NA
V: TRBV9
length: 15
size: many
J: TRBJ2-7
CDR3: CASSPRPRGGYEQYF
DNA: TGTGCCAGCAGCCCCCGACCTAGAGGGGGCTACGAGCAGTACTTC

D: NA
V: TRBV6-2/TRBV6-3
length: 12
size: NA
J: TRBJ2-1
CDR3: CASSLDQIEQFF
DNA: TGTGCCAGCAGTCTAGATCAGATTGAGCAGTTCTTC

D: NA
V: TRBV20-1
length: 16
size: NA
J: TRBJ2-1
CDR3: CSARVSGLSSYNEQFF
DNA: TGCAGTGCTAGAGTGAGCGGGCTTAGCTCCTACAATGAGCAGTTCTTC

D: NA
V: TRBV12-3/TRBV12-4
length: 14
size: many
J: TRBJ1-1
CDR3: CASSLISLNTEAFF
DNA: TGTGCCAGCAGTCTAATAAGTTTGAACACTGAAGCTTTCTTT

D: NA
V: TRBV9
length: 13
size: NA
J: TRBJ2-2
CDR3: CASSVSTTGELFF
DNA: TGTGCCAGCAGCGTATCGACCACCGGGGAGCTGTTTTTT

D: NA
V: TRBV27
length: 15
size: few
J: TRBJ1-4
CDR3: CASSFNWGLKEKLFF
DNA: TGTGCCAGCAGTTTTAATTGGGGCCTGAAAGAAAAACTGTTTTTT

D: NA
V: TRBV27
length: 16
size: NA
J: TRBJ2-1
CDR3: CASSLFITTQKNEQFF
DNA: TGTGCCAGCAGTTTATTTATTACCACCCAGAAGAATGAGCAGTTCTTC

D: TRBD2
V: TRBV12-3/TRBV12-4
length: 19
size: many
J: TRBJ2-7
CDR3: CASSFPRVGAGEVSYEQYF
DNA: TGTGCCAGCAGTTTTCCCCGAGTTGGAGCGGGAGAGGTATCCTACGAGCAGTACTTC

D: NA
V: TRBV14
length: 11
size: few
J: TRBJ2-7
CDR3: CASSRGLGQYF
DNA: TGTGCCAGCAGCCGGGGCCTGGGGCAGTACTTC

D: NA
V: TRBV11-1
length: 16
size: many
J: TRBJ2-1
CDR3: CASSYSGTSSYNEQFF
DNA: TGTGCCAGCAGCTATAGCGGTACTAGCTCCTACAATGAGCAGTTCTTC

D: NA
V: TRBV15
length: 16
size: many
J: TRBJ1-5
CDR3: CATSPRGGVSNQPQHF
DNA: TGTGCCACCAGCCCACGCGGAGGGGTTAGCAATCAGCCCCAGCATTTT

D: NA
V: TRBV7-2
length: 14
size: NA
J: TRBJ1-5
CDR3: CASSLDISPGPQHF
DNA: TGTGCCAGCAGCCTAGACATCTCCCCAGGGCCCCAGCATTTT

D: NA
V: TRBV10-3
length: 13
size: many
J: TRBJ1-1
CDR3: CANSGPGRTEAFF
DNA: TGTGCCAACTCTGGCCCCGGACGGACTGAAGCTTTCTTT

D: TRBD2
V: TRBV20-1
length: 13
size: few
J: TRBJ2-3
CDR3: CSASGRVVDTQYF
DNA: TGCAGTGCTAGCGGGAGGGTGGTAGATACGCAGTATTTT

D: TRBD1
V: TRBV20-1
length: 13
size: many
J: TRBJ2-5
CDR3: CSAEDRGLETQYF
DNA: TGCAGTGCCGAGGACAGGGGGCTTGAGACCCAGTACTTC

D: TRBD1
V: TRBV6-1
length: 16
size: many
J: TRBJ2-3
CDR3: CASSETGTGGTDTQYF
DNA: TGTGCCAGCAGTGAAACAGGGACAGGGGGCACAGATACGCAGTATTTT

D: TRBD1
V: TRBV6-1
length: 15
size: few
J: TRBJ1-1
CDR3: CASSPDRAENTEAFF
DNA: TGTGCCAGCAGTCCGGACAGGGCAGAGAACACTGAAGCTTTCTTT

D: TRBD1
V: TRBV12-3/TRBV12-4
length: 13
size: many
J: TRBJ2-3
CDR3: CASRGTGTDTQYF
DNA: TGTGCCAGCAGAGGGACAGGCACAGATACGCAGTATTTT

D: TRBD1
V: TRBV20-1
length: 15
size: NA
J: TRBJ1-2
CDR3: CSARSTQGMDYGYTF
DNA: TGCAGTGCTAGATCTACACAGGGGATGGACTATGGCTACACCTTC

D: NA
V: TRBV7-2
length: 13
size: many
J: TRBJ2-7
CDR3: CASSLPRSYEQYF
DNA: TGTGCCAGCAGCCTCCCGCGCTCCTACGAGCAGTACTTC

D: TRBD1
V: TRBV3-1
length: 15
size: NA
J: TRBJ2-2
CDR3: CASSQNRGQIGELFF
DNA: TGTGCCAGCAGCCAAAACAGGGGGCAAATCGGGGAGCTGTTTTTT

D: TRBD2
V: TRBV28
length: 14
size: many
J: TRBJ2-7
CDR3: CASGLAGGLGEQYF
DNA: TGTGCCAGCGGTCTAGCGGGAGGGCTTGGTGAGCAGTACTTC

D: NA
V: TRBV20-1
length: 15
size: few
J: TRBJ2-3
CDR3: CSAIVLAGTTDTQYF
DNA: TGCAGTGCCATAGTACTAGCAGGGACCACAGATACGCAGTATTTT

D: NA
V: TRBV19
length: 13
size: NA
J: TRBJ1-5
CDR3: CASKPGINQPQHF
DNA: TGTGCCAGTAAACCGGGGATCAATCAGCCCCAGCATTTT

D: NA
V: TRBV27
length: 15
size: NA
J: TRBJ2-1
CDR3: CASSASAYSYNEQFF
DNA: TGTGCCAGCAGTGCTAGCGCCTACTCCTACAATGAGCAGTTCTTC

D: TRBD2
V: TRBV6-1
length: 17
size: NA
J: TRBJ2-7
CDR3: CASSPYTSGLSSYEQYF
DNA: TGTGCCAGCAGTCCCTATACTAGCGGGCTTAGCTCCTACGAGCAGTACTTC

D: TRBD2
V: TRBV19
length: 15
size: few
J: TRBJ2-3
CDR3: CASSMLAGPTDTQYF
DNA: TGTGCCAGTAGTATGCTAGCGGGACCCACAGATACGCAGTATTTT

D: TRBD1
V: TRBV29-1
length: 13
size: NA
J: TRBJ1-4
CDR3: CSTGQATNEKLFF
DNA: TGCAGCACAGGACAGGCAACTAATGAAAAACTGTTTTTT